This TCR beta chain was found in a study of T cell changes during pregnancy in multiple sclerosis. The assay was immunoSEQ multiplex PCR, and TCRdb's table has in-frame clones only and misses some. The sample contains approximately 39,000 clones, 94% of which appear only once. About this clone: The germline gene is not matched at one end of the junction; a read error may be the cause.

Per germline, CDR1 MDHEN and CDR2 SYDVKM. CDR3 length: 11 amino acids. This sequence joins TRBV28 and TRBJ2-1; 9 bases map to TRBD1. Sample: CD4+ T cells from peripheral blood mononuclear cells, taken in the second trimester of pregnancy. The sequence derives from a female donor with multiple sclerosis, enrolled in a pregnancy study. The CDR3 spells CASSRRDRALF. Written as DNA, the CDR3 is TGTGCCAGCAGTAGGAGGGACAGGGCCCTCTTC. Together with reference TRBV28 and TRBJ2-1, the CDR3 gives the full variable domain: DVKVTQSSRYLVKRTGEKVFLECVQDMDHENMFWYRQDPGLGLRLIYFSYDVKMKEKGDIPEGYSVSREKKERFSLILESASTNQTSMYLCASSRRDRALFGPGTRLTVL.